A single sample is the source of the 24 T cell receptor beta chains below, sequenced in a study of blood T cell repertoires in COVID-19. Profiling relied on immunoSEQ multiplex PCR, and the TCRdb table lists in-frame clones only, not all of them. This sample has under 300,000 clones, with approximately 85% found just once. Input material: peripheral blood. The source is a human donor in a cohort sampled during active COVID-19.

The V call is TRBV11-2, the J call TRBJ1-2; no definite D call. CDR1 SGHAT and CDR2 FQNNGV come from the germline V gene. V lost 2 bases and J 4 bases, leaving 14 bases between the germline ends. The CDR3 spans 15 residues. The CDR3 sequence: CASSLPDGGFYGYTF. In nucleotides, the CDR3 is TGTGCCAGCAGCTTACCCGACGGAGGGTTCTATGGCTACACCTTC.

V and J are TRBV5-6 and TRBJ1-5; the D is unclear. V lost 1 base and J lost 4, with 6 bases in between. Germline CDR1 and CDR2: SGHDT and YYEEEE. The CDR3 is made up of 13 amino acids. The CDR3 here is CASSLRWNQPQHF. The CDR3 DNA follows: TGTGCCAGCAGCTTGCGGTGGAATCAGCCCCAGCATTTT.

This chain links TRBV7-9 with TRBJ1-5, with TRBD1 identical over 8 bases. V shed 4 bases and J 1 base; nucleotides not matched to a gene: 3. The CDR3 is 15 amino acids. CDR1 and CDR2 (germline): SEHNR, FQNEAQ (reference sequence). The CDR3: CASSWGTGSNQPQHF. DNA for the CDR3: TGTGCCAGCAGCTGGGGGACAGGCAGCAATCAGCCCCAGCATTTT.

This clone was picked up a small number of times. Other DNA sequences in the sample encode the same CDR3. This chain links TRBV18 with TRBJ1-5, with TRBD1 matching 7 bases. This CDR3 comprises 14 residues. With V trimmed by 3 bases and J by 5 bases, 4 bases remained unmatched. Germline CDR1 is KGHSH and CDR2 is LQKENI. The DNA for the CDR3 is TGTGCCAGCTCACCCAACAGGGGTGATCAGCCCCAGCATTTT. This sequence encodes CASSPNRGDQPQHF.

The rearrangement joins TRBV12-5 to TRBJ2-1; TRBD2 aligns across 8 bases. This CDR3 has 16 amino acids. CDR1 LGHNT and CDR2 FRNRAP come from the germline V gene. The V segment lost 1 base and the J segment 12 bases; nucleotides outside the gene matches: 14. CDR3: CASGLAQPGLVPRQFF. In DNA form, the CDR3 reads TGTGCTAGTGGTTTGGCCCAACCGGGACTAGTTCCCCGGCAGTTCTTC.

The V and J genes are TRBV9 and TRBJ2-5; D not resolved. This CDR3 region has 14 residues. The V gene lost 0 bases and the J gene lost 3 bases, with 9 bases spanning the gap. Germline V gene sequence: CDR1 SGDLS, CDR2 YYNGEE. The CDR3 DNA reads TGTGCCAGCAGCGTAGCCGCACTTGAAGAGACCCAGTACTTC. Translation: CASSVAALEETQYF.

This chain joins TRBV5-4 and TRBJ1-2; TRBD1 is a possible D gene (5 bases). This CDR3 has 12 residues. Looked up from germline, CDR1 is SGHNT and CDR2 is YYREEE (reference sequence). Between the trimmed V and J ends, which lost 4 bases and 8 bases, there was a span of 12 bases. The CDR3 DNA sequence: TGTGCCAGCAGCCCGGGGGGAGGAGGCTACACCTTC. It codes for CASSPGGGGYTF.

The rearrangement joins TRBV6-6 to TRBJ1-2; TRBD1 is a possible D gene (6 bases). The CDR3 is made up of 14 amino acids. Trimming took off 6 bases at V and 5 bases at J, with 16 bases between the two ends. Germline V gene data show CDR1 as MNHNY and CDR2 as SVGAGI (reference sequence). In DNA form, the CDR3 reads TGTGCCAGCAGACCCGATGGGGGCGGGTATGGCTACACCTTC. Translated, it gives CASRPDGGGYGYTF.

In DNA form, the CDR3 reads TGCGCCAGCAGCTCTACGGGGGGTCCTAATGAAAAACTGTTTTTT. This sequence encodes CASSSTGGPNEKLFF. V usage is TRBV5-1 and J usage is TRBJ1-4; the D gene is possibly TRBD1 (5 bases). Germline V gene lookup returns CDR1 SGHRS and CDR2 YFSETQ. This CDR3 spans 15 amino acids. Trimming removed 3 bases at V and 3 bases at J, with 12 bases between.

The J gene is TRBJ1-4, the V gene TRBV6-5; no firm D call. The CDR3 extends over 14 amino acids. V shed 6 bases and J shed 0 bases, with 8 bases lying between them. Germline assignment: CDR1 MNHEY and CDR2 SVGAGI. CDR3 in DNA: TGTGCCAGCAGCTCGTTTGCAACTAATGAAAAACTGTTTTTT. Its translation is CASSSFATNEKLFF.

This clone was recorded only once. The chain combines TRBV19 with TRBJ2-3; 8 bases align to TRBD2. Germline assignment: CDR1 LNHDA and CDR2 SQIVND (reference sequence). The J segment lost 6 bases and the V segment lost 10 bases, leaving 9 bases of the junction unmatched. This CDR3 has 13 residues. The CDR3: CATGLAGADTQYF. DNA of the CDR3: TGTGCCACCGGACTAGCAGGGGCGGATACGCAGTATTTT.

The J gene is TRBJ1-2, the V gene TRBV7-2; the D gene is possibly TRBD1 (6 bases). The V gene's germline CDR1 is SGHTA and CDR2 FQGNSA. The V end was cut by 2 bases, the J end by 1 base, with 17 bases between. The CDR3 extends over 17 amino acids. Written as DNA, the CDR3 is TGTGCCAGCAGCTTAAATCGGGACACGACAATTAACTATGGCTACACCTTC. It encodes CASSLNRDTTINYGYTF. Full variable domain (outside the CDR3, taken from reference TRBV7-2 and TRBJ1-2): GAGVSQSPSNKVTEKGKDVELRCDPISGHTALYWYRQSLGQGLEFLIYFQGNSAPDKSGLPSDRFSAERTGGSVSTLTIQRTQQEDSAVYLCASSLNRDTTINYGYTFGSGTRLTVV.

The chain joins TRBV12-3 or TRBV12-4 to TRBJ2-7, with D possibly TRBD1 on 6 matching bases. Deletions cut 5 bases from V and 4 bases from J, with 12 bases between. The CDR3 contains 13 residues. This CDR3 is CASSRGSQYEQYF. CDR3 nucleotides: TGTGCCAGCAGTAGGGGGAGTCAGTACGAGCAGTACTTC.

The V call is TRBV30, the J call TRBJ2-6, with TRBD1 matching 11 bases. Germline V gene lookup returns CDR1 GTSNPN and CDR2 SVGIG (reference sequence). V lost 2 bases to trimming and J lost 2 bases; unmatched junction nucleotides: 8. This CDR3 has 18 amino acids. The DNA for the CDR3 is TGTGCCTGGAGTTTTTTCGGACAGGGGGCGACTGGGGCCAACGTCCTGACTTTC. It translates to CAWSFFGQGATGANVLTF.

The chain links TRBV28 to TRBJ1-6, with 10 nucleotides matching TRBD1. In germline, CDR1 is MDHEN, CDR2 SYDVKM. V was clipped by 3 bases and J by 6 bases; unmatched bases: 5. The length of the CDR3 is 16 residues. The CDR3 nucleotides are TGTGCCAGCAGTTTTGCGGGACAGGGGATTAATTCACCCCTCCACTTT. As protein: CASSFAGQGINSPLHF. Supplemented by reference TRBV28 and TRBJ1-6, the full variable domain reads DVKVTQSSRYLVKRTGEKVFLECVQDMDHENMFWYRQDPGLGLRLIYFSYDVKMKEKGDIPEGYSVSREKKERFSLILESASTNQTSMYLCASSFAGQGINSPLHFGNGTRLTVT.

The gene calls are TRBV5-6 and TRBJ2-5; tentatively, D is TRBD1 (6 bases). V shed 3 bases and J shed 2 bases, with 8 bases lying between them. From germline, CDR1 is SGHDT and CDR2 YYEEEE. CDR3 size: 13 residues. CDR3: CASSYDRQETQYF. In nucleotides, the CDR3 is TGTGCCAGCAGCTACGACAGGCAAGAGACCCAGTACTTC.

The chain links TRBV10-3 to TRBJ1-6; 7 nucleotides line up with TRBD1. The CDR3 runs to 13 residues. V trimming: 6 bases; J trimming: 7 bases; junction bases outside the gene matches: 3. Per germline, CDR1 ENHRY and CDR2 SYGVKD. The CDR3 is CAISGQENSPLHF. The CDR3 coding sequence is TGTGCCATCAGCGGACAGGAAAATTCACCCCTCCACTTT.

This clone was detected once. This chain connects TRBV19 to TRBJ1-6, with 9 bases fitting TRBD1. The CDR3 is 15 residues long. Germline lookup yields CDR1 LNHDA and CDR2 SQIVND (reference sequence). V dropped 5 bases and J dropped 8; count of bases not matched to a gene: 7. The CDR3 DNA is TGTGCCAGTAGTTATTTACGGGACAGGGATTCACCCCTCCACTTT. The encoded protein is CASSYLRDRDSPLHF.

The chain recombines TRBV12-3 or TRBV12-4 with TRBJ1-5; TRBD1 aligns across 7 bases. After removal of 3 bases from V and 7 bases from J, the junction contained 0 bases not matched to a gene. CDR3 length: 12 amino acids. This CDR3 is CASSLDRQPQHF. CDR3 DNA: TGTGCCAGCAGTTTGGACAGGCAGCCCCAGCATTTT.

This clone was observed once. The chain couples TRBV6-6 to TRBJ1-1; D ambiguous. With 2 bases removed from V and 1 base from J, the gap between germline ends came to 8 bases. Per the germline V gene, CDR1 is MNHNY and CDR2 is SVGAGI (reference sequence). The CDR3 contains 14 residues. CDR3 DNA sequence: TGTGCCAGCAGTTACCAGTCACCGAACACTGAAGCTTTCTTT. Amino acids: CASSYQSPNTEAFF.

This sequence joins TRBV9 and TRBJ2-1; D not resolved. Trimming shortened V by 0 bases and J by 10 bases, and 11 bases separated the two germline ends. The CDR3 spans 13 residues. Germline CDR1 and CDR2: SGDLS and YYNGEE. The CDR3 spells CASSVDAAREQFF. The CDR3 nucleotides are TGTGCCAGCAGCGTAGACGCGGCAAGAGAGCAGTTCTTC. Complete variable domain (other parts from reference TRBV9 and TRBJ2-1): DSGVTQTPKHLITATGQRVTLRCSPRSGDLSVYWYQQSLDQGLQFLIQYYNGEERAKGNILERFSAQQFPDLHSELNLSSLELGDSALYFCASSVDAAREQFFGPGTRLTVL.

This clone was picked up one time. V is TRBV29-1 and J is TRBJ2-3, with TRBD1 identical over 7 bases. The ends lost 5 bases at V and 7 bases at J; junction bases unmatched: 6. The CDR3 is 12 residues long. Looked up from germline, CDR1 is SQVTM and CDR2 is ANQGSEA. The CDR3 here is CSVRTGPYTQYF. The DNA of the CDR3 is TGCAGCGTTAGGACAGGCCCCTATACGCAGTATTTT.

This chain links TRBV30 with TRBJ2-3; D is unresolved. Looked up from germline, CDR1 is GTSNPN and CDR2 is SVGIG (reference sequence). Trimming stripped 3 bases from V and 6 bases from J, with 22 bases between. CDR3 length equals 16 residues. The CDR3 loop reads CAWSPLVWPHGDTQYF. CDR3 in DNA: TGTGCCTGGAGCCCTCTTGTCTGGCCCCACGGGGATACGCAGTATTTT. Using reference TRBV30 and TRBJ2-3 for the parts outside the CDR3, the full variable domain is SQTIHQWPATLVQPVGSPLSLECTVEGTSNPNLYWYRQAAGRGLQLLFYSVGIGQISSEVPQNLSASRPQDRQFILSSKKLLLSDSGFYLCAWSPLVWPHGDTQYFGPGTRLTVL.

The chain uses TRBV5-1 and TRBJ2-2; possibly TRBD2 for D (5 bases). CDR1 and CDR2 from the germline V gene are SGHRS and YFSETQ. The CDR3 is 16 residues long. V lost 4 bases and J 5 bases, leaving 18 bases between the germline ends. The CDR3 DNA sequence: TGCGCCAGCAGCATACGACATAAGGCGGGTACCGGGGAGCTGTTTTTT. Translating it yields CASSIRHKAGTGELFF.